This entry lists 29 T cell receptor beta chains sequenced from one sample in a study of cytomegalovirus exposure and HLA in healthy donors (dated by TCRdb to the late 2010s). Libraries were made using the immunoSEQ multiplex PCR assay. A mixture of 60 forward primers for TCR Vbeta segments and 13 reverse primers for TCR Jbeta segments was used in the multiplex PCR. This is the immuneACCESS table as TCRdb keeps it, with only in-frame sequences that have V and J called. A part of the clones is gone; compared with another copy, unresolved V genes explain less than half, and the rest is unexplained. The sample profile shows more than 90,000 clones; about 76% of them were found once. The ten top clones hold 4.8% of the sample. Sequencing was performed on PBMCs. The receptors were gathered from a man younger than 40 in good health and CMV-seropositive.

The V and J genes are TRBV30 and TRBJ2-7; 14 bases are a match to TRBD2. The CDR3 loop spans 15 amino acids. Germline loops: CDR1 GTSNPN, CDR2 SVGIG (reference sequence). The V segment lost 3 bases and the J segment 6 bases; nucleotides outside the gene matches: 7. The chain's CDR3 is CAWSAGTSGGREQYF. CDR3 DNA: TGTGCCTGGAGCGCCGGGACTAGCGGGGGTCGCGAGCAGTACTTC.

The chain employs TRBV7-6 and TRBJ2-2, with D perhaps TRBD1 (5 bases). CDR3 size: 16 residues. Trimming removed 5 bases at V and 2 bases at J, with 15 bases between. Germline V gene data show CDR1 as SGHVS and CDR2 as FNYEAQ. The CDR3, as DNA: TGTGCCAGCAGCCCAGGCGGCAGGGTCAACACCGGGGAGCTGTTTTTT. Protein: CASSPGGRVNTGELFF.

This clone was recorded only once. The chain uses TRBV5-1 and TRBJ1-2; TRBD1 might be the D (5 bases). Trimming cost V 4 bases and J 8 bases, with 15 bases left between them. Germline CDR1 and CDR2: SGHRS and YFSETQ. CDR3 size: 13 residues. The CDR3 reads CASSLGGGEGYTF. CDR3 DNA: TGCGCCAGCAGCCTAGGTGGAGGGGAAGGCTACACCTTC. The variable domain in full, with the rest retrieved from reference TRBV5-1 and TRBJ1-2, is KAGVTQTPRYLIKTRGQQVTLSCSPISGHRSVSWYQQTPGQGLQFLFEYFSETQRNKGNFPGRFSGRQFSNSRSEMNVSTLELGDSALYLCASSLGGGEGYTFGSGTRLTVV.

Here the CDR3 reads CASSVGGGFDEQFF. The CDR3 DNA reads as TGTGCCAGCAGCGTAGGTGGGGGGTTCGATGAGCAGTTCTTC. The rearrangement links TRBV9 to TRBJ2-1; tentative D call: TRBD2 (6 bases). The CDR3 runs 14 residues. V was pared by 0 bases and J by 8 bases, with 12 bases between. CDR1 SGDLS and CDR2 YYNGEE come from the germline V gene.

The chain carries TRBV6-6 and TRBJ2-5; 7 nucleotides line up with TRBD2. The V segment lost 4 bases and the J segment 2 bases; nucleotides outside the gene matches: 7. CDR1 and CDR2 (germline): MNHNY, SVGAGI (reference sequence). The CDR3 has 15 residues. For the CDR3, the DNA is TGTGCCAGCAGTTTAGTCGGGGGGATTCAAGAGACCCAGTACTTC. Protein product: CASSLVGGIQETQYF.

The chain recombines TRBV28 with TRBJ1-5; no reliable D call. V lost 6 bases, J lost 4 bases, and 7 bases lay in between. This CDR3 region has 12 residues. Germline V lookup: CDR1 MDHEN, CDR2 SYDVKM. CDR3 nucleotides: TGTGCCAGCAGCGGTCTGAATCAGCCCCAGCATTTT. Protein: CASSGLNQPQHF.

The gene calls are TRBV5-1 and TRBJ1-1, with 8 bases matching TRBD1. V shed 2 bases, J shed 5 bases, and the junction held 11 bases outside the gene matches. This CDR3 region has 16 residues. Germline V lookup: CDR1 SGHRS, CDR2 YFSETQ. The DNA for the CDR3 is TGCGCCAGCAGCTTAGGGACAGGCGCCGTGAGGACTGAAGCTTTCTTT. This translates into CASSLGTGAVRTEAFF.

The chain employs TRBV5-4 and TRBJ1-1; 10 bases are shared with TRBD1. The ends lost 4 bases at V and 5 bases at J; junction bases unmatched: 2. Germline V gene lookup returns CDR1 SGHNT and CDR2 YYREEE (reference sequence). This CDR3 region has 13 residues. DNA of the CDR3: TGTGCCAGCAGCCAGGACAGGGGGACTGAAGCTTTCTTT. Encoded protein: CASSQDRGTEAFF.

This chain links TRBV6-1 with TRBJ1-1; D is possibly TRBD1 (5 bases). The CDR3 is made up of 14 amino acids. CDR1 and CDR2 from the germline V gene are MNHNS and SASEGT. V lost 6 bases and J lost 3, with 14 bases in between. In DNA, the CDR3 is TGTGCCAGCAGCTTGCAGGGACTTGACACTGAAGCTTTCTTT. The encoded protein is CASSLQGLDTEAFF.

This rearrangement joins TRBV2 to TRBJ1-2; D is unclear. CDR1 and CDR2 from the germline V gene are SNHLY and FYNNEI. The CDR3 has 13 residues. V gave up 3 bases and J gave up 9 bases, with 14 bases separating them. CDR3 protein: CASSDNPRGSYTF. Written as DNA, the CDR3 is TGTGCCAGCAGTGACAACCCCCGAGGGAGCTACACCTTC.

The genes are TRBV5-1 and TRBJ1-2, with 7 positions matching TRBD1. V shed 0 bases, J shed 6 bases, and the junction held 5 bases outside the gene matches. CDR3 length: 14 residues. Per germline, CDR1 SGHRS and CDR2 YFSETQ. For the CDR3, the DNA is TGCGCCAGCAGCTTGGCCGACAGGGAAGATGGCTACACCTTC. As protein: CASSLADREDGYTF.

The rearrangement uses TRBV2 and TRBJ2-5, with D possibly matching TRBD1 (6 bases). Germline CDR1 and CDR2: SNHLY and FYNNEI. Trimming pared 7 bases from V and 4 bases from J, leaving 19 bases between. The CDR3 covers 15 residues. This CDR3 is CASNGAQGIRETQYF. CDR3 sequence (DNA): TGTGCCAGCAATGGAGCCCAGGGGATAAGAGAGACCCAGTACTTC. Full variable domain (outside the CDR3, taken from reference TRBV2 and TRBJ2-5): EPEVTQTPSHQVTQMGQEVILRCVPISNHLYFYWYRQILGQKVEFLVSFYNNEISEKSEIFDDQFSVERPDGSNFTLKIRSTKLEDSAMYFCASNGAQGIRETQYFGPGTRLLVL.

The chain joins TRBV19 to TRBJ1-4, with 8 nucleotides matching TRBD1. Germline-derived CDR1 and CDR2 are LNHDA and SQIVND (reference sequence). The length of the CDR3 is 15 residues. V shed 10 bases, J shed 2 bases, and the junction held 9 bases outside the gene matches. The CDR3 nucleotides are TGTGCCACCAGGACAGGGATTGGGACTAATGAAAAACTGTTTTTT. Its protein is CATRTGIGTNEKLFF.

The CDR3 loop reads CASSQDSGGYEQYF. DNA of the CDR3: TGTGCCAGCAGCCAAGATTCAGGTGGGTACGAGCAGTACTTC. V and J are TRBV4-2 and TRBJ2-7, with D uncertain. V was clipped by 0 bases and J by 4 bases, with 10 bases between them. The CDR3 consists of 14 residues. The germline V gene has CDR1 LGHNA and CDR2 YNFKEQ.

By share of the sample, this clone is medium-sized (0.01 to 0.1%). This sequence joins TRBV7-8 and TRBJ2-2; D is perhaps TRBD2 (5 bases). Trimming pared 2 bases from V and 4 bases from J, leaving 11 bases between. The germline gives CDR1 SGHVS, CDR2 FQNEAQ. The CDR3 loop spans 15 amino acids. CDR3 DNA sequence: TGTGCCAGCAGCTTAAAAATGGGGAGCACCGGGGAGCTGTTTTTT. Amino acids: CASSLKMGSTGELFF.

This clone was seen once. The chain combines TRBV20-1 with TRBJ2-3, with a tentative D call TRBD1 (5 bases). The CDR3 is 11 residues long. Germline CDR1 reads DFQATT; CDR2 reads SNEGSKA (reference sequence). V lost 5 bases and J 6 bases, leaving 9 bases between the germline ends. CDR3 in amino acids: CSAQSGDTQYF. CDR3 DNA sequence: TGCAGTGCTCAATCAGGGGATACGCAGTATTTT.

This chain uses TRBV30 with TRBJ1-5, with 7 bases that match TRBD1. Germline CDR1 is GTSNPN and CDR2 is SVGIG (reference sequence). Trimming removed 3 bases from V and 2 bases from J; junction bases left unmatched: 7. CDR3 size: 15 residues. CDR3 sequence (DNA): TGTGCCTGGAGCCCCCCAACAGGGGGCAATCAGCCCCAGCATTTT. Protein: CAWSPPTGGNQPQHF.

The gene calls are TRBV19 and TRBJ1-2, with 8 nucleotides matching TRBD1. V was clipped by 3 bases and J by 3 bases; unmatched bases: 3. This CDR3 contains 14 residues. Germline assignment: CDR1 LNHDA and CDR2 SQIVND (reference sequence). The CDR3 DNA follows: TGTGCCAGTAGTATTGACAGGGGAGACTATGGCTACACCTTC. Translated: CASSIDRGDYGYTF.

The CDR3 DNA reads TGTGCCAGCAGCTTAGCGGCCCGCCAAGAGACCCAGTACTTC. This sequence encodes CASSLAARQETQYF. This chain uses TRBV11-1 with TRBJ2-5; D gene ambiguous. Germline V gene sequence: CDR1 SGHAT, CDR2 FQDESV (reference sequence). Trimming removed 0 bases at V and 1 base at J, with 6 bases between. The CDR3 covers 14 residues.

The chain recombines TRBV7-6 with TRBJ2-5; D is ambiguous. Germline V gene data show CDR1 as SGHVS and CDR2 as FNYEAQ. There are 14 residues in the CDR3. V was pared by 5 bases and J by 0 bases, with 10 bases between. The CDR3 DNA reads TGTGCCAGCAGCCCGACTCCGTACCAAGAGACCCAGTACTTC. It encodes CASSPTPYQETQYF.

The chain carries TRBV19 and TRBJ2-5; D may be TRBD1 (7 bases). V lost 8 bases and J lost 6, with 10 bases in between. The germline V gene encodes CDR1 LNHDA and CDR2 SQIVND (reference sequence). The CDR3 runs to 11 residues. The CDR3 region is CASSGGKTQYF. CDR3 coding DNA: TGTGCCAGTTCAGGGGGGAAGACCCAGTACTTC. Full variable domain (outside the CDR3, taken from reference TRBV19 and TRBJ2-5): DGGITQSPKYLFRKEGQNVTLSCEQNLNHDAMYWYRQDPGQGLRLIYYSQIVNDFQKGDIAEGYSVSREKKESFPLTVTSAQKNPTAFYLCASSGGKTQYFGPGTRLLVL.

The chain has TRBV15 and TRBJ1-1, with a tentative D call TRBD1 (6 bases). V gave up 3 bases and J gave up 0 bases, with 17 bases separating them. This CDR3 has 17 amino acids. Germline loops: CDR1 LNHNV, CDR2 YYDKDF (reference sequence). CDR3 DNA sequence: TGTGCCACCAGCAGGGGCCTGGACAGACGTTTGAACACTGAAGCTTTCTTT. Its protein is CATSRGLDRRLNTEAFF.

The chain carries TRBV7-6 and TRBJ1-6, with 8 bases lining up with TRBD1. The CDR3 spans 19 residues. Germline CDR1 and CDR2: SGHVS and FNYEAQ. Trimming took 4 bases from V and 2 from J; bases not matched to a gene: 13. The CDR3, as DNA: TGTGCCAGCAGCTCCGGACAGGGCTCCTCCGCCACCTATAATTCACCCCTCCACTTT. Amino acids: CASSSGQGSSATYNSPLHF.

This clone was counted a few times. The rearrangement joins TRBV6-5 to TRBJ1-3; 9 bases map to TRBD1. J gave up 3 bases and V 4 bases, and 4 bases lay outside the gene matches. The CDR3 sequence is 15 residues long. The germline CDR1 and CDR2 sequences are MNHEY and SVGAGI. CDR3 sequence (DNA): TGTGCCAGCAGTTCAGACAGGGGGTTTGGAAACACCATATATTTT. Translation gives CASSSDRGFGNTIYF.

The rearrangement links TRBV7-3 to TRBJ2-5; no firm D call. The length of the CDR3 is 13 residues. CDR1 and CDR2 from the germline V gene are SGHTA and FQGTGA. Trimming cost V 2 bases and J 6 bases, with 10 bases left between them. In nucleotides, the CDR3 is TGTGCCAGCAGCTTATCCCTACGCCAGACCCAGTACTTC. It codes for CASSLSLRQTQYF. Based on the CDR3 plus reference TRBV7-3 and TRBJ2-5, the full variable domain is GAGVSQTPSNKVTEKGKYVELRCDPISGHTALYWYRQSLGQGPEFLIYFQGTGAADDSGLPNDRFFAVRPEGSVSTLKIQRTERGDSAVYLCASSLSLRQTQYFGPGTRLLVL.

The V gene is TRBV7-9, the J gene TRBJ2-1; TRBD2 matches at 8 bases. Germline-derived CDR1 and CDR2 are SEHNR and FQNEAQ (reference sequence). The length of the CDR3 is 15 residues. With V trimmed by 3 bases and J by 8 bases, 9 bases remained unmatched. In DNA form, the CDR3 reads TGTGCCAGCAGCTTCGGCGGGGGGCCGAGGGATGAGCAGTTCTTC. Protein product: CASSFGGGPRDEQFF.

The chain couples TRBV27 to TRBJ1-6; TRBD1 agrees at 9 bases. This CDR3 is built from 16 residues. Losses at the gene ends were 2 bases for V and 9 bases for J; bases not matched to a gene: 8. The V gene's germline CDR1 is MNHEY and CDR2 SMNVEV (reference sequence). The CDR3 DNA reads TGTGCCAGCAGTTTAGGAAGACAGGGGGTGGGTTCACCCCTCCACTTT. This gives the protein CASSLGRQGVGSPLHF.

This clone is termed medium-sized (0.01 to 0.1%). The gene calls are TRBV4-3 and TRBJ2-1; 12 bases fit TRBD1. CDR3 size: 14 residues. With 4 bases clipped from V and 7 bases from J, the junction kept 2 bases outside the gene matches. Per germline, CDR1 LGHNA and CDR2 YSLEER. The CDR3 region is CASSRDRGLNEQFF. CDR3 nucleotide sequence: TGCGCCAGCAGCCGGGACAGGGGGCTGAATGAGCAGTTCTTC.

The V gene is TRBV11-3, the J gene TRBJ2-7, with a possible D match to TRBD2 (7 bases). The germline V and J ends were trimmed by 2 bases and 2 bases, with 19 bases remaining between them. The CDR3 extends over 17 amino acids. Germline V lookup: CDR1 SGHNT, CDR2 YENEEA. CDR3 DNA: TGTGCCAGCAGCTTAATTCCCCGGGGGGCACGAGCCTACGAGCAGTACTTC. Its protein product is CASSLIPRGARAYEQYF.